Below, one TCR beta chain is given with its context. Germline loops: CDR1 LNHNV, CDR2 YYDKDF (reference sequence). CDR3 length equals 14 residues. V was shortened by 5 bases and J by 1 base, with 11 bases between the two germline ends. The data belong to a study of T cell repertoires in cytomegalovirus infection. TCRdb fed the reads into MiXCR, producing one record per CDR3 protein. The sample includes roughly 100,000 distinct CDR3 sequences, about 17% seen only once; the top ten take over 8%. Material: PBMCs. This rearrangement joins TRBV15 to TRBJ1-1, with a tentative D call TRBD1 (5 bases). The receptor was isolated from a human donor in good health (CMV status not recorded). Some clones in this sample may be carry-over from other donors' samples. This CDR3 is CATSGGGWNTEAFF. The CDR3, as DNA: TGTGCCACCAGCGGGGGGGGGTGGAACACTGAAGCTTTCTTT.